Detailed here is one TCR beta chain. This CDR3 is built from 14 residues. The V end was cut by 3 bases, the J end by 2 bases, with 9 bases between. Germline lookup yields CDR1 SGHRS and CDR2 YFSETQ. These data come from a study of T cell changes during pregnancy in multiple sclerosis. The assay was immunoSEQ multiplex PCR, and TCRdb's table has in-frame clones only and misses some. This table holds 80,000 to 95,000 clones, just under 95% found once. The chain combines TRBV5-1 with TRBJ1-5; no clear D. The clonotype comes from a female donor in good health, enrolled as a control in a pregnancy study. Sequenced material: peripheral blood, taken in the third trimester of pregnancy. CDR3 region: CASSSTGGNQPQHF. The CDR3 DNA is TGCGCCAGCAGCTCCACCGGGGGCAATCAGCCCCAGCATTTT.